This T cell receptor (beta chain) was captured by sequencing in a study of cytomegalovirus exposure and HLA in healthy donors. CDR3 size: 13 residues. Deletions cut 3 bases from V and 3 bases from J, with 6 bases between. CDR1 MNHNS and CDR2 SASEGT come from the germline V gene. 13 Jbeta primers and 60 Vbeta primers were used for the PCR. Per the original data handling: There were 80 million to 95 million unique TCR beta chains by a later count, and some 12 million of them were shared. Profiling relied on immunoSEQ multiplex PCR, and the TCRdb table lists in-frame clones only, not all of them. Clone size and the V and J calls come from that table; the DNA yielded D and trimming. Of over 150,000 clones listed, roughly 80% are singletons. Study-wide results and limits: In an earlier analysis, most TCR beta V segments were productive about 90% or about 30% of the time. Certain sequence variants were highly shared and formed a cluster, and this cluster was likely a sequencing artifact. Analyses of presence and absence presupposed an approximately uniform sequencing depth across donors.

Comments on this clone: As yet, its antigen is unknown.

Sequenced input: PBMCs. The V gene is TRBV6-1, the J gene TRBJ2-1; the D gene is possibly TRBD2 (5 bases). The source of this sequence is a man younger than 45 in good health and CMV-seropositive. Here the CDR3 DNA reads TGTGCCAGCAGTGACCGGGGCTACAATGAGCAGTTCTTC. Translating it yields CASSDRGYNEQFF.